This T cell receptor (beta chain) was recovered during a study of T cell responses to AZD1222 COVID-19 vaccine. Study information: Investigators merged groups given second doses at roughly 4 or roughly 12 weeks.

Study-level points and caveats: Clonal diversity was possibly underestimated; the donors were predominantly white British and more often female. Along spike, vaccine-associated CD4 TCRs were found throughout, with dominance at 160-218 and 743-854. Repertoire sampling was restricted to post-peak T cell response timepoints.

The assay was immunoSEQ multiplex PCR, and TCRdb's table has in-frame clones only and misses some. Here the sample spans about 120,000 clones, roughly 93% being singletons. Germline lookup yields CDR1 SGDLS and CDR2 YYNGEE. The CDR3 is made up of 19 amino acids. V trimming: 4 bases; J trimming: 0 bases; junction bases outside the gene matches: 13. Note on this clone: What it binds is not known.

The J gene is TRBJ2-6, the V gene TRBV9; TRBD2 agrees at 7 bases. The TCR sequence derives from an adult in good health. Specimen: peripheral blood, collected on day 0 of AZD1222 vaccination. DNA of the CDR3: TGTGCCAGCAGCCGATCAACTAGCGCCTACCTCTCTGGGGCCAACGTCCTGACTTTC. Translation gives CASSRSTSAYLSGANVLTF.